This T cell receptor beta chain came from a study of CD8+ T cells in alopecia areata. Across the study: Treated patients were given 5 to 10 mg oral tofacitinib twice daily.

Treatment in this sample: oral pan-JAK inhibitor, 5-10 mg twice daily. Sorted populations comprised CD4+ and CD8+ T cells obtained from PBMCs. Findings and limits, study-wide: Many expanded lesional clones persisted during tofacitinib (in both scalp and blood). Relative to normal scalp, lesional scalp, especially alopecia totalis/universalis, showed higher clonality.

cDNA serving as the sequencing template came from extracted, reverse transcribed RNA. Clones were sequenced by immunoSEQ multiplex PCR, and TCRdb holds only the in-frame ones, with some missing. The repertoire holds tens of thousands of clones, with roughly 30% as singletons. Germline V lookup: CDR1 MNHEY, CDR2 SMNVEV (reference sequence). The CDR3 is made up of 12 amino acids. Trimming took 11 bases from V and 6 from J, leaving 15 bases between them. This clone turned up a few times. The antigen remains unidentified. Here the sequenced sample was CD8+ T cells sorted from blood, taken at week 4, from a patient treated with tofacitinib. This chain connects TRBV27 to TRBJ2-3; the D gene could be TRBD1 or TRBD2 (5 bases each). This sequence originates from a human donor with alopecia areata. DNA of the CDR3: TGTGCCGGGGGATTTGGGCCGGATACGCAGTATTTT. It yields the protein CAGGFGPDTQYF.